The 2 T cell receptor beta chains given below trace back to one sample, sequenced in a study of blood T cells in healthy people across ages. It was with a sample-barcoded 5' primer and a J-beta primer mix that a second PCR of roughly 7 to 12 cycles was run. TCRdb reanalysed the 5' RACE reads using MiXCR and keeps one entry per CDR3 protein. The sample lists nearly 800,000 distinct CDR3 sequences; approximately 25% were seen once. These data were also reused for a study on T cells of mothers and their children.

The specimen was blood. The receptors here all came from a boy younger than 18 in good health.

Turning to this clonotype: One base away lies a much larger clone, so this may be a sequencing read error. V and J are TRBV6-1 and TRBJ2-1; 13 bases are a match to TRBD2. The CDR3 totals 15 residues. Germline V lookup: CDR1 MNHNS, CDR2 SASEGT. The CDR3 loop reads CPSSELAGGYNEQFF. The DNA for the CDR3 is TGTCCCAGCAGTGAACTAGCGGGAGGGTACAATGAGCAGTTCTTC.

This sequence joins TRBV12-5 and TRBJ2-3; the D gene is possibly TRBD2 (5 bases). This CDR3 is 13 amino acids long. Germline CDR1 reads LGHNT; CDR2 reads FRNRAP. Trimming removed 7 bases from V and 4 bases from J, with 12 bases in between. The CDR3, as DNA: TGTGCTAGTGCGCTTTGGGGAGCAGATACGCAGTATTTT. Residues: CASALWGADTQYF.